This TCR beta chain was retrieved from a study of blood T cell repertoires in COVID-19. Overall study context: The United States, Italy and Spain supplied acute and convalescent COVID-19 samples. From T cells, B-cell-depleted T cells, or PBMCs came the material, which was cDNA or gDNA.

CDR1 is MGHRA and CDR2 is YSYEKL in the germline V gene. Trimming stripped 0 bases from V and 3 bases from J, with 12 bases between. The CDR3 runs 16 residues. Recruited during active infection, patients (from Seattle) were subsequently followed longitudinally. This table comes from immunoSEQ multiplex PCR, and its TCRdb copy is limited to in-frame clones, with some not included. The sample has 80,000 or so clones; approximately 85% are singletons. Sequenced material: peripheral blood. The TCR originated in a man between 50 and 59 years old with COVID-19, enrolled during active disease. The rearrangement uses TRBV4-1 and TRBJ2-1; D gene unclear. In DNA, the CDR3 is TGCGCCAGCAGCCAAGATTCCAGCGCAGACTACAATGAGCAGTTCTTC. Amino acid sequence: CASSQDSSADYNEQFF.